The 8 T cell receptor beta chains listed next were all sequenced from one sample in a study of blood T cells in healthy people across ages. A second PCR, run for about 6 to 11 cycles, used a sample-barcoded 5' primer plus a J-beta primer mix. TCRdb processed the 5' RACE reads anew with MiXCR; each CDR3 protein has one entry. This table has 1.2 million to 1.5 million distinct CDR3 sequences, approximately 38% appearing once. The material sequenced was blood. Source of these receptors: a woman between 18 and 29 years old in good health.

The chain is built from TRBV20-1 and TRBJ2-7; 10 nucleotides align to TRBD2. The CDR3 sequence is 14 residues long. The junction had 3 bases not matched to a gene; V was cut back by 1 base and J by 3 bases. Germline CDR1 is DFQATT and CDR2 is SNEGSKA (reference sequence). In DNA, the CDR3 is TGCAGTGCTAGAGTGCTAGCGGGGGACTACGAGCAGTACTTC. This gives the protein CSARVLAGDYEQYF.

The V and J genes are TRBV4-1 and TRBJ2-7; TRBD2 agrees at 9 bases. The DNA end favors TRBJ2-5, so the J call may be wrong. The CDR3 loop spans 16 amino acids. Per germline, CDR1 MGHRA and CDR2 YSYEKL. The DNA for the CDR3 is TGCGCCAGCAGCCAAGTGCTAGCGGGAATGCAAGAGACCCAGTACTTC. It is translated as CASSQVLAGMQETQYF.

Note on this clonotype: A much larger clone lies one base from this, so it may be a read error. The chain is built from TRBV12-3 or TRBV12-4 and TRBJ1-5; a possible D gene is TRBD1 (5 bases). Trimming left V 5 bases short and J 5 bases short, with 10 bases between. The CDR3 spans 13 residues. This CDR3 is CASSRDDYQPQHF. CDR3 bases: TGTGCCAGCAGTCGGGACGATTATCAGCCCCAGCATTTT.

This clonotype appeared a few times. The chain couples TRBV5-1 to TRBJ1-3; possible D gene TRBD1, 6 bases. Trimming took 4 bases from V and 0 from J, leaving 8 bases between them. Germline-derived CDR1 and CDR2 are SGHRS and YFSETQ. CDR3 length: 14 residues. The CDR3 nucleotides are TGCGCCAGCAGCACGACAGGCTCTGGAAACACCATATATTTT. It codes for CASSTTGSGNTIYF.

The chain links TRBV4-1 to TRBJ2-6, with TRBD1 matching 9 bases. The V gene's germline CDR1 is MGHRA and CDR2 YSYEKL. The CDR3 has 19 amino acids. V dropped 4 bases and J dropped 4; count of bases not matched to a gene: 14. The CDR3 spells CASSPLGTGPFGGANVLTF. In DNA, the CDR3 is TGCGCCAGCAGCCCCTTGGGGACAGGGCCTTTTGGGGGGGCCAACGTCCTGACTTTC.

The J gene is TRBJ2-7, the V gene TRBV7-2; D is ambiguous. Germline V CDR1 and CDR2: SGHTA, FQGNSA. V lost 1 base, J lost 5 bases, and 9 bases lay in between. The length of the CDR3 is 13 residues. CDR3 bases: TGTGCCAGCAGCTTAGTCCTACGTGACGAGCAGTACTTC. As protein: CASSLVLRDEQYF.

This clonotype was detected a few times. The chain uses TRBV20-1 and TRBJ2-7; D is possibly TRBD2 (5 bases). Germline V gene lookup returns CDR1 DFQATT and CDR2 SNEGSKA (reference sequence). CDR3 length: 14 amino acids. Trimming removed 5 bases from V and 4 bases from J, with 18 bases in between. The CDR3 region is CSAARGPPGYEQYF. CDR3 in DNA: TGCAGTGCTGCCCGTGGGCCGCCGGGGTACGAGCAGTACTTC.

The chain carries TRBV6-1 and TRBJ1-2; D is uncertain. The CDR3 is 12 amino acids. The germline gives CDR1 MNHNS, CDR2 SASEGT. The V end lost 2 bases, the J end lost 4 bases, and 5 bases lay between the germline ends. The CDR3 sequence is CASSEILYGYTF. The CDR3 DNA follows: TGTGCCAGCAGTGAAATACTCTATGGCTACACCTTC.